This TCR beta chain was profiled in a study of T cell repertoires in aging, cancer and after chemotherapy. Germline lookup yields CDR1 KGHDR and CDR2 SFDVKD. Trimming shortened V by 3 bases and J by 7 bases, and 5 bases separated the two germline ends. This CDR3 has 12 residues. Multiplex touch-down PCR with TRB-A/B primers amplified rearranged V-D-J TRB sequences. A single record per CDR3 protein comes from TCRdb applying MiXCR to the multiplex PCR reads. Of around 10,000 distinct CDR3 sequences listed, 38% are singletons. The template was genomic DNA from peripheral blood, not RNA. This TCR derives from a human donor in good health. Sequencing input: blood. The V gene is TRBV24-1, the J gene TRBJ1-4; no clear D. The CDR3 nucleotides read TGTGCCACCAGTGATGGGAGTGAAAAACTGTTTTTT. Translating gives CATSDGSEKLFF.